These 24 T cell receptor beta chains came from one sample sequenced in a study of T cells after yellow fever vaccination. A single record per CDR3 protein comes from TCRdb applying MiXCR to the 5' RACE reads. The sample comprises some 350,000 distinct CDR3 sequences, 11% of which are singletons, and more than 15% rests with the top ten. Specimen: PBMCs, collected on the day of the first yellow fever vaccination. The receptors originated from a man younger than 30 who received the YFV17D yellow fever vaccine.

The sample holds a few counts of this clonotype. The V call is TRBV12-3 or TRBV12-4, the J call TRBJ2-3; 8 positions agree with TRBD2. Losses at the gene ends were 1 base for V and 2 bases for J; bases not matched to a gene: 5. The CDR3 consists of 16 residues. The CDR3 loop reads CASSLGGGGNTDTQYF. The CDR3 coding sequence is TGTGCCAGCAGTTTAGGTGGCGGGGGGAACACAGATACGCAGTATTTT.

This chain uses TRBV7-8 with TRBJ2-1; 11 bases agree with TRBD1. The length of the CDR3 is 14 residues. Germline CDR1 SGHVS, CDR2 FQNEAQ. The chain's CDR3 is CGSQDRGLNNEQFF. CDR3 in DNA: TGTGGGTCGCAGGACAGGGGGCTAAACAATGAGCAGTTCTTC. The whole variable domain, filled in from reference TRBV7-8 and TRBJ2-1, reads GAGVSQSPRYKVAKRGQDVALRCDPISGHVSLFWYQQALGQGPEFLTYFQNEAQLDKSGLPSDRFFAERPEGSVSTLKIQRTQQEDSAVYLCGSQDRGLNNEQFFGPGTRLTVL.

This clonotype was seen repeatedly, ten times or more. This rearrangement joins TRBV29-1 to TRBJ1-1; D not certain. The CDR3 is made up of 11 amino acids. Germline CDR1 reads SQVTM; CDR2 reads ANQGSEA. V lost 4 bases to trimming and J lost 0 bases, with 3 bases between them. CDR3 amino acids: CSVALNTEAFF. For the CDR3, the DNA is TGCAGCGTTGCTCTGAACACTGAAGCTTTCTTT.

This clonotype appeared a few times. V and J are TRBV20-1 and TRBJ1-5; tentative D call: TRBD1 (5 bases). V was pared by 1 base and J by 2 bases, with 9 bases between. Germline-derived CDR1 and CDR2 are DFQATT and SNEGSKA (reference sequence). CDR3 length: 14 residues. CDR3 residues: CSARVGDGNQPQHF. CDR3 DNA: TGCAGTGCTAGAGTAGGGGATGGCAATCAGCCCCAGCATTTT.

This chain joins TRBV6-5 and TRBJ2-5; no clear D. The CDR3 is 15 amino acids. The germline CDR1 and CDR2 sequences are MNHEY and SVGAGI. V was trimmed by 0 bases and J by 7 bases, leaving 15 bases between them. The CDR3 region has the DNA TGTGCCAGCAGTTACTCGGTCTATTCGAGAGGGACCCAGTACTTC. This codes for CASSYSVYSRGTQYF.

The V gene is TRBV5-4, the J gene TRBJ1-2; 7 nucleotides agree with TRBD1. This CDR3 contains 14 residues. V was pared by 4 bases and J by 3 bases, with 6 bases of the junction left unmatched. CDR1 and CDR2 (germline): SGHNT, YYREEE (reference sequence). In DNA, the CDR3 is TGTGCCAGCAGCGCAGGGGGATCGTACTATGGCTACACCTTC. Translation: CASSAGGSYYGYTF.

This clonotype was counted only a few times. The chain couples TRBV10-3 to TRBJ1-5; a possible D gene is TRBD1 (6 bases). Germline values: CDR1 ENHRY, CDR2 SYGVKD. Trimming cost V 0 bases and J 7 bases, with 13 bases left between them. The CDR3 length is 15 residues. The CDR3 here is CAISESAQGGQPQHF. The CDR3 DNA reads TGTGCCATCAGTGAGTCCGCACAGGGCGGGCAGCCCCAGCATTTT.

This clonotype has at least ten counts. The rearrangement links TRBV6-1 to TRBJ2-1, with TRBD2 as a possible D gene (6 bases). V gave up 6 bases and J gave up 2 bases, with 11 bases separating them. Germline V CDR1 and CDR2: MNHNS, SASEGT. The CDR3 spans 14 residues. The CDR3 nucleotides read TGTGCCAGCAGCCGGGACTCAGCCTACAATGAGCAGTTCTTC. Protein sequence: CASSRDSAYNEQFF.

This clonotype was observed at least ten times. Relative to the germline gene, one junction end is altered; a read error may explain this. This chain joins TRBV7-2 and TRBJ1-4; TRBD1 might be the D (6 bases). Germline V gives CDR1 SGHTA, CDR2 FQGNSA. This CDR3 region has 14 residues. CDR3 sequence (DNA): TGTGCCAGCAGCCTAGCAGGGGTGGGGGAAAAACTGTTTTTT. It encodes CASSLAGVGEKLFF.

The CDR3 sequence is CASSLLGGTLAKNIQYF. For the CDR3, the DNA is TGTGCCAGCAGCTTGCTCGGGGGGACATTGGCCAAAAACATTCAGTACTTC. V and J are TRBV5-6 and TRBJ2-4; a weak D match, TRBD2 (7 bases). Germline V gene data show CDR1 as SGHDT and CDR2 as YYEEEE. The V gene lost 1 base and the J gene lost 1 base, with 15 bases spanning the gap. The CDR3 has 17 residues.

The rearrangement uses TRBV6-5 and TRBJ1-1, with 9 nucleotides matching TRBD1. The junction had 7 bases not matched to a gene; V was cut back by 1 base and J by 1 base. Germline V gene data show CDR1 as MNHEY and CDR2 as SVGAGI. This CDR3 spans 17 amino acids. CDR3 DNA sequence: TGTGCCAGCAGTTACTGGTACAGGGGGCCCTCGAACACTGAAGCTTTCTTT. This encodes CASSYWYRGPSNTEAFF.

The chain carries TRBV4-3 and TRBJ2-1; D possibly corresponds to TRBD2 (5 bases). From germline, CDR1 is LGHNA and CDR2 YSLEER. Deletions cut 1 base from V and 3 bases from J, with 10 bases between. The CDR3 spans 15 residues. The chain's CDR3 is CASSQGGLYYNEQFF. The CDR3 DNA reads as TGCGCCAGCAGCCAAGGAGGGCTTTACTACAATGAGCAGTTCTTC.

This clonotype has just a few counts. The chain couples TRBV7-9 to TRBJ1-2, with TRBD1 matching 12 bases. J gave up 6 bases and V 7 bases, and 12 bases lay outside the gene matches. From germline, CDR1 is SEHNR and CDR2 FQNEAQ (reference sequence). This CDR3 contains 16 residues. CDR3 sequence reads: CASTPGDRGQGDGYTF. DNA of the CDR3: TGTGCCAGCACCCCGGGGGACAGGGGGCAAGGGGATGGCTACACCTTC. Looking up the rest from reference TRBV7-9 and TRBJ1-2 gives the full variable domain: DTGVSQNPRHKITKRGQNVTFRCDPISEHNRLYWYRQTLGQGPEFLTYFQNEAQLEKSRLLSDRFSAERPKGSFSTLEIQRTEQGDSAMYLCASTPGDRGQGDGYTFGSGTRLTVV.

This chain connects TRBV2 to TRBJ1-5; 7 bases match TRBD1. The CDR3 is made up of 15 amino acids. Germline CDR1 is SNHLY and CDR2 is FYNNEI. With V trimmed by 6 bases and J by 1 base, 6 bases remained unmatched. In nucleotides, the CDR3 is TGTGCCAGCAGGAAGGGACAGTTCAGCAATCAGCCCCAGCATTTT. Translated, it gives CASRKGQFSNQPQHF.

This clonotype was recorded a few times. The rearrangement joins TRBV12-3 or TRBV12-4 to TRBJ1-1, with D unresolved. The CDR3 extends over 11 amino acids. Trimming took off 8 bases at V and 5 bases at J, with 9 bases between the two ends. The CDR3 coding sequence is TGTGCCAGCGGAGGAATTACTGAAGCTTTCTTT. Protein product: CASGGITEAFF.

DNA of the CDR3: TGTGCCAGCTCACCCCCGGGGCTCACAGATACGCAGTATTTT. It specifies CASSPPGLTDTQYF. The genes are TRBV18 and TRBJ2-3; D may correspond to TRBD1 or TRBD2 (5 bases each). The V end lost 3 bases, the J end lost 2 bases, and 9 bases lay between the germline ends. CDR1 and CDR2 from the germline V gene are KGHSH and LQKENI. The CDR3 covers 14 residues. Filled out from reference TRBV18 and TRBJ2-3, the complete variable domain reads NAGVMQNPRHLVRRRGQEARLRCSPMKGHSHVYWYRQLPEEGLKFMVYLQKENIIDESGMPKERFSAEFPKEGPSILRIQQVVRGDSAAYFCASSPPGLTDTQYFGPGTRLTVL.

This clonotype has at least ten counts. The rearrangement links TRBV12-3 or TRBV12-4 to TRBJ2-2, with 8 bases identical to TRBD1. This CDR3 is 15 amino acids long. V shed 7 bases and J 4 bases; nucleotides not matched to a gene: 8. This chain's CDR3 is CASTRTGTRTGELFF. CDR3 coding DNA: TGTGCCAGCACCCGGACAGGGACTCGCACCGGGGAGCTGTTTTTT.

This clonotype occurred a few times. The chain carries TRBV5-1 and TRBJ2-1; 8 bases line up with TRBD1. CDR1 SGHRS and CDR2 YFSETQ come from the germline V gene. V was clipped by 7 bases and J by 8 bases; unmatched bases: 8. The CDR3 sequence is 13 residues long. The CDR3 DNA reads TGCGCCAGCCGGAACCAGGGGGCTGATGAGCAGTTCTTC. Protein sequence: CASRNQGADEQFF.

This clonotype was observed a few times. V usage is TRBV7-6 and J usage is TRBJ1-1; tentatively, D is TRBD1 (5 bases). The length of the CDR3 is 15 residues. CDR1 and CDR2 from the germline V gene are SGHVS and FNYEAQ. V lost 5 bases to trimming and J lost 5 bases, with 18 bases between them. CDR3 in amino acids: CASSKKWQRGTEAFF. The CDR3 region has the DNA TGTGCCAGCAGCAAGAAGTGGCAGCGGGGGACTGAAGCTTTCTTT. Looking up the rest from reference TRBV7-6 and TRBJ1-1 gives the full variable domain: GAGVSQSPRYKVTKRGQDVALRCDPISGHVSLYWYRQALGQGPEFLTYFNYEAQQDKSGLPNDRFSAERPEGSISTLTIQRTEQRDSAMYRCASSKKWQRGTEAFFGQGTRLTVV.

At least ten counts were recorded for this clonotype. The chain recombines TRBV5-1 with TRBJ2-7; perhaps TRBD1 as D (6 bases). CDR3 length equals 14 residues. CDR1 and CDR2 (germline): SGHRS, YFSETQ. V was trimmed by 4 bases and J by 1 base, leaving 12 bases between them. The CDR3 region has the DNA TGCGCCAGCAGCCTTACGACAGGTTCCTACGAGCAGTACTTC. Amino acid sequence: CASSLTTGSYEQYF.

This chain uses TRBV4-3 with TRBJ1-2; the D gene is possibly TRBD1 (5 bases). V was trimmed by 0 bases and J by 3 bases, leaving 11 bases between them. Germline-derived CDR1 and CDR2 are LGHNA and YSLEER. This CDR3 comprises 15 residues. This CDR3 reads CASSQDGRVDYGYTF. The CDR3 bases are TGCGCCAGCAGCCAAGATGGCAGGGTTGACTATGGCTACACCTTC.

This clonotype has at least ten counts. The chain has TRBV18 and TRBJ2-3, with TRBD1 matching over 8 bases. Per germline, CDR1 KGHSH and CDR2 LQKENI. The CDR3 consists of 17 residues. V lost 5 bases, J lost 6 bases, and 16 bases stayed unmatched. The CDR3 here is CASSYPELGTGVDTQYF. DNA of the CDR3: TGTGCCAGCTCATATCCGGAGTTGGGGACAGGAGTCGATACGCAGTATTTT.

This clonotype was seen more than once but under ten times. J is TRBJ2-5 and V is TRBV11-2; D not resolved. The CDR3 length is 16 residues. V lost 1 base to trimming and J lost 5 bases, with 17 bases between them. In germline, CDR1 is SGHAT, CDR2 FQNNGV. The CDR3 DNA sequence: TGTGCCAGCAGCTTAGGGCCACCGACTGGACGGGAGACCCAGTACTTC. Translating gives CASSLGPPTGRETQYF.

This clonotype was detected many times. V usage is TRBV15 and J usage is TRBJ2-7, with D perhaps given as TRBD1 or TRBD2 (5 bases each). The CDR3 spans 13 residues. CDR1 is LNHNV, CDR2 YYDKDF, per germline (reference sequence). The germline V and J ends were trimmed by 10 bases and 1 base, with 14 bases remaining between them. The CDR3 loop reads CAIGREGSYEQYF. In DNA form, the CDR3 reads TGTGCCATCGGAAGAGAGGGGTCCTACGAGCAGTACTTC.